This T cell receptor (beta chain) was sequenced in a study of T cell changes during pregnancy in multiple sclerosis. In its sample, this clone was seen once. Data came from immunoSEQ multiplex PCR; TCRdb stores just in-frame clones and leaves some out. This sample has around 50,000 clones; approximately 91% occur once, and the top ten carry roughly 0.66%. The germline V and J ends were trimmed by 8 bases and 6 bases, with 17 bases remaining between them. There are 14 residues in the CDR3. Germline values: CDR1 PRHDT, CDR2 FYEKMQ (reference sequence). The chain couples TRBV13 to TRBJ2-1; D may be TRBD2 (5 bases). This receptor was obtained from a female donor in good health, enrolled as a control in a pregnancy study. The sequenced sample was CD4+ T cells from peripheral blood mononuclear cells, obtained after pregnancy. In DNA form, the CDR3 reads TGTGCCAGCCAAGCGAGAGGGCCTGTCAATGAGCAGTTCTTC. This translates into CASQARGPVNEQFF.